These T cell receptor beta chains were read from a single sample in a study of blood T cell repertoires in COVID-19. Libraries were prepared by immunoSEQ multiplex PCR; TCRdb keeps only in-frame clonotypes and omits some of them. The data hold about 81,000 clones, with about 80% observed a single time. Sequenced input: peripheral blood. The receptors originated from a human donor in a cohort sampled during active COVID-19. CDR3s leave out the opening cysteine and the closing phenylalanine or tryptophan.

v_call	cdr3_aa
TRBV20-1	SASLGDRSSYEQY
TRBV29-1	SVRHGEAKNIQY
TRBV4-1	ASSQDPGYTGELF
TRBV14	ASSQTPGAYNEQF
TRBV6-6	ASSTGQGYSYEQY
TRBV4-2	ASSQDLRGGNNEQF
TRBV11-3	ASSLDSQRSPRGGELF
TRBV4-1	ASSPVGVAGARSPLH
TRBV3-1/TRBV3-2	ASSQTKAGGSYEQY
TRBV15	ATSRETGGNEKLF
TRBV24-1	ATSDPGTGEGEQY
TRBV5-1	ASSPRIMNTEAF
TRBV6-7	ASSYSRVNQPQH
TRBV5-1	ASSLVGDYGYT
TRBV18	ASSPVSAAGSGANVLT
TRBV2	ASITGSTDTQY
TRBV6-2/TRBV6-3	ASSAPGQGPNYGYT
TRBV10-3	AIRTSGGAYNEQF
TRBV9	ASSPTTGGGGYT
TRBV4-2	ASSQEAGGNEQF
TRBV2	ASSEAAGFTYNSPLH
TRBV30	AWSVMGAGLNYGYT
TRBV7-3	ASSLNDRRMTGELF
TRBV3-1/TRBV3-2	ASSQGDGAEPNYEQY
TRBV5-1	ASSLEGLELNEQF
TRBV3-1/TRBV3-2	ASSPGGVNTGELF
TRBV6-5	ASCPERGRSQPQH
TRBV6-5	ASREAGGSHNEQF
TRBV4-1	ASSQVKGGESEAF
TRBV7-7	ASSLSPNEKLF
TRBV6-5	ASNHTGTGAYEQY
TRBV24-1	ATSDSGGVRTGELF
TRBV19	ASNQQGANYGYT
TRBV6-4	ASSEYPTETSTDTQY
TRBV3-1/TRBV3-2	ASSGDRPPQH
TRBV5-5	ASSKGQGASSPLH
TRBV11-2	ASSFGGTRNTIY
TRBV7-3	ASSLGYTGRLGEQY
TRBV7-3	ASSLSKRYTDTQY
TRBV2	ASRPQGATGYT
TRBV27	ASSNQGSNQPQH
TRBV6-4	ASGQGIGNEQF
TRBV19	ASSIVGLSGGPEQY
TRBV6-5	ASSLGGNEQF
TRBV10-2	ASTRTANTGELF
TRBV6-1	ASSETPGGGLTDTQY
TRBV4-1	ASSQEGLQTFTDTQY
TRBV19	ASRGQGPLAGNTIY
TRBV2	ASSDPAGLGSIDYGYT
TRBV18	ASSPVWGVEETQY
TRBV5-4	ASSLGTKAGELF
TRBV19	ASTLGAGASNYGYT
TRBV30	AWGQGANEKLF
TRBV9	ASSAGTGRNQPQH
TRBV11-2	ASSLAGGQDTQY